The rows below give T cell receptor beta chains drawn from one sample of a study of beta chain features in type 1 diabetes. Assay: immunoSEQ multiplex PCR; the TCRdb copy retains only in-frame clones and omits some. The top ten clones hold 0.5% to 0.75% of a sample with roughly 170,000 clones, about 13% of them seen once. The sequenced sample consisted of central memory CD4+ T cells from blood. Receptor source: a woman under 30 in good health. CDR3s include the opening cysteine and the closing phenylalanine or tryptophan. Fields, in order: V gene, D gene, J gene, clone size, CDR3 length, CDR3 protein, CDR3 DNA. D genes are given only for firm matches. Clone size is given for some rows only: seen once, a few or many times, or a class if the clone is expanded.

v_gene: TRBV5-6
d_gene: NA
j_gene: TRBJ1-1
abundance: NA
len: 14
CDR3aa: CASSWGQGWTEAFF
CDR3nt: TGTGCCAGCAGCTGGGGACAAGGATGGACTGAAGCTTTCTTT

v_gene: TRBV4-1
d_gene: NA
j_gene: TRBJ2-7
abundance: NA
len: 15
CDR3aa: CASSQAPSGTYEQYF
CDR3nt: TGCGCCAGCAGCCAAGCCCCCAGCGGCACCTACGAGCAGTACTTC

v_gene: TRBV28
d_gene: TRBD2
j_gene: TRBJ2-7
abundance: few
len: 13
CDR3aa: CASTSGRIYEQYF
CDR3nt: TGTGCCAGCACCAGCGGGAGAATCTACGAGCAGTACTTC

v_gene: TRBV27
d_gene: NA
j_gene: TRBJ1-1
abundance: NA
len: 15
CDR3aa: CASSPLRGVSTEAFF
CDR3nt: TGTGCCAGCAGTCCCCTCAGGGGAGTTAGCACTGAAGCTTTCTTT

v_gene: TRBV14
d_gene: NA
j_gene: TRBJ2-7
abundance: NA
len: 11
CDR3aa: CASSHHYEQYF
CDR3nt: TGTGCCAGCAGCCACCACTACGAGCAGTACTTC

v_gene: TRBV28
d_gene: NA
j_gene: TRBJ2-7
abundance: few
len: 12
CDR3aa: CASSLAPSEQYF
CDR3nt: TGTGCCAGCAGTTTGGCCCCCTCGGAGCAGTACTTC

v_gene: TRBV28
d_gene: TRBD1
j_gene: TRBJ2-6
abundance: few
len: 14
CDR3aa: CAIQGSSGANVLTF
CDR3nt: TGTGCCATACAGGGGTCCTCTGGGGCCAACGTCCTGACTTTC

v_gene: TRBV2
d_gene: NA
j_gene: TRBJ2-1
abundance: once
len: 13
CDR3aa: CASSRQAGNEQFF
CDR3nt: TGTGCCAGCAGCCGACAGGCGGGCAATGAGCAGTTCTTC

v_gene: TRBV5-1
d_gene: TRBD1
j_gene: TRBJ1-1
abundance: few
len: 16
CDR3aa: CASAPGQGALNTEAFF
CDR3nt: TGCGCCAGCGCTCCGGGACAGGGGGCCCTAAACACTGAAGCTTTCTTT

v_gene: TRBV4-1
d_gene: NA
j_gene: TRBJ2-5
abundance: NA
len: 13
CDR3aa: CASSQGTSETQYF
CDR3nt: TGCGCCAGCAGCCAAGGGACAAGTGAGACCCAGTACTTC

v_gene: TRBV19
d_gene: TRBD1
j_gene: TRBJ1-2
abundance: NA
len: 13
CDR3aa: CASSRDRDYGYTF
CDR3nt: TGTGCCAGCTCCCGGGACAGGGACTATGGCTACACCTTC

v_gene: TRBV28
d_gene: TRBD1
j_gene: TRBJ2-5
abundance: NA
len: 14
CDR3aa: CASSSGGRRKTQYF
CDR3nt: TGTGCCAGCAGTTCAGGGGGTCGGAGGAAGACCCAGTACTTC

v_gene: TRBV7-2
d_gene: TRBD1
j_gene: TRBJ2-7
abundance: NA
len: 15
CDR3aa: CASSSRDSKAYEQYF
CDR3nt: TGTGCCAGCAGCTCGAGGGACAGTAAGGCCTACGAGCAGTACTTC

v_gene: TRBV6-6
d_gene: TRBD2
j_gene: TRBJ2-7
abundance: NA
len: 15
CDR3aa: CASSYPASGTYEQYF
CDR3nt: TGTGCCAGCAGTTACCCAGCTAGCGGGACCTACGAGCAGTACTTC

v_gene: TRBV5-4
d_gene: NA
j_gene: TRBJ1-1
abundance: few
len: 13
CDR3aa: CASSLQGNRVAFF
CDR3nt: TGTGCCAGCAGCCTTCAGGGGAATAGGGTGGCTTTCTTT

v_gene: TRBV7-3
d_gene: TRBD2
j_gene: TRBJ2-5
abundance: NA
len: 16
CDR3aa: CASSLGLAGVSETQYF
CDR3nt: TGTGCCAGCAGCTTGGGACTAGCGGGAGTGAGCGAGACCCAGTACTTC